These T cell receptor beta chains were read from a single sample in a study of CD8+ T cells in alopecia areata. Sequencing used immunoSEQ multiplex PCR; TCRdb keeps in-frame clones, though not all of them. The sample contains over 50,000 clones, around half of which appear only once. The specimen comprised CD8+ T cells sorted from blood, sampled at week 0. The receptors shown here come from a human donor with alopecia areata. The CDR3 runs from the conserved cysteine through the conserved F or W.

V,J,CDR3
TRBV7-6,TRBJ1-1,CASSLAQGLNTEAFF
TRBV5-4,TRBJ2-1,CASSLDGTSGANEQFF
TRBV5-1,TRBJ2-3,CASSLESVTDTQYF
TRBV5-6,TRBJ2-7,CASSSAWEQYF
TRBV27,TRBJ2-4,CASSSRDGGPPLAKNIQYF
TRBV7-9,TRBJ2-1,CASSLVRLADNEQFF
TRBV4-1,TRBJ2-7,CASSQATSGFYEQYF
TRBV29-1,TRBJ2-2,CSVDGGLELFF
TRBV2,TRBJ1-5,CASQQGGGYDQPQHF
TRBV7-9,TRBJ1-1,CASSLDGRELNTEAFF
TRBV27,TRBJ2-7,CASSLSASGLEEQYF
TRBV29-1,TRBJ2-7,CSVLAGGSYEQYF
TRBV28,TRBJ2-3,CASSVGVRQGSGDTQYF
TRBV29-1,TRBJ1-5,CSVQVGTNQPQHF
TRBV5-5,TRBJ2-7,CASSLGDLTEQYF
TRBV7-8,TRBJ2-1,CASSTNSGTSSLEQFF
TRBV5-4,TRBJ2-7,CASSWTPSLEQYF
TRBV6-5,TRBJ2-7,CASSFSGTGAYEQYF
TRBV27,TRBJ2-7,CASSQGWEQYF
TRBV11-2,TRBJ1-5,CASSLGTSSNQPQHF
TRBV7-9,TRBJ1-5,CASSLGLAQPQHF
TRBV29-1,TRBJ2-1,CSVTPTERERYNEQFF
TRBV7-2,TRBJ2-6,CASSALVAGANVLTF
TRBV29-1,TRBJ2-7,CSVKTGADYEQYF
TRBV6-6,TRBJ1-5,CASSLNRDNQPQHF
TRBV30,TRBJ2-2,CASRAGGDAGELFF
TRBV4-2,TRBJ2-7,CASSQGLGNEQYF
TRBV6-4,TRBJ1-1,CASSQGVEDTEAFF
TRBV4-3,TRBJ2-7,CASSQDYSGGPSYEQYF
TRBV27,TRBJ2-7,CAVGGGTYEQYF
TRBV2,TRBJ2-5,CASSSFGTDSSYQETQYF
TRBV2,TRBJ2-2,CAQKEDRRNTGELFF
TRBV9,TRBJ2-1,CASSVEGGRSYNEQFF
TRBV5-1,TRBJ2-1,CASSLSILAGRNEQFF
TRBV25-1,TRBJ1-4,CASSEWGLGGEKLFF
TRBV5-6,TRBJ2-1,CASTPRTESSYNEQFF
TRBV6-5,TRBJ2-5,CASGTGLFTQYF
TRBV4-1,TRBJ2-5,CASSQLIAGEETQYF
TRBV30,TRBJ1-5,CAWSVGQGKQPQHF
TRBV28,TRBJ2-1,CASRDYNEQFF
TRBV12-2,TRBJ1-5,CASRLALGKWADQPQHF
TRBV7-2,TRBJ2-1,CASSLGAGSSYNEQFF
TRBV5-1,TRBJ2-1,CASSLFRAGGRYNEQFF
TRBV29-1,TRBJ2-7,CSVLQVSPYEQYF
TRBV7-9,TRBJ2-4,CASSLVIAGHKNIQYF